The T cell receptor (beta chain) described here comes from a study of blood T cell repertoires in COVID-19. The V end lost 0 bases, the J end lost 1 base, and 10 bases lay between the germline ends. This CDR3 has 15 residues. Germline CDR1 is SGHKS and CDR2 is YYEKEE (reference sequence). Assay used: immunoSEQ multiplex PCR; TCRdb lists only in-frame clones, some missing. The repertoire includes 250,000 to 350,000 clones, just over 85% of them detected once, and 2.5% to 3% sits in the top ten. The sequence was collected from a woman between 25 and 40 years old with active or convalescent COVID-19. V gene TRBV5-5 combines with J gene TRBJ1-2; D gene ambiguous. The material sequenced was peripheral blood. Here the CDR3 reads CASSLGGPNNYGYTF. Here the CDR3 DNA reads TGTGCCAGCAGCTTGGGCGGCCCCAATAACTATGGCTACACCTTC. The whole variable domain, filled in from reference TRBV5-5 and TRBJ1-2, reads DAGVTQSPTHLIKTRGQQVTLRCSPISGHKSVSWYQQVLGQGPQFIFQYYEKEERGRGNFPDRFSARQFPNYSSELNVNALLLGDSALYLCASSLGGPNNYGYTFGSGTRLTVV.